This section outlines one TCR beta chain sequence together with its context. Its ends do not fully match the called genes, so a read error is possible. The entry originates in a study of blood T cell repertoires in COVID-19. In the authors' methods: The authors estimated nucleated cell counts from reference gene primer amplification. Some clones are missing from TCRdb's copy, which holds only in-frame ones; the method was immunoSEQ multiplex PCR. Clonal size and the V and J genes are those of that table, whereas D and trimming came from the DNA. The table lists approximately 210,000 clones, under 95% of them singletons. Germline CDR1 and CDR2: SSHAT and FNYEAQ (reference sequence). The CDR3 sequence is 15 residues long.

V is TRBV7-7 and J is TRBJ1-5; perhaps TRBD1 as D (6 bases). The TCR originated in a man under 40 with acute or convalescent COVID-19. The specimen was peripheral blood. Here the CDR3 reads CASSLARRGSQPQHF. DNA for the CDR3: TGTGCTAGCAGCTTAGCCCGCAGGGGAAGTCAGCCCCAGCATTTT.